This T cell receptor (beta chain) comes out of a study of blood T cells in healthy people across ages. Study conclusions and caveats: More naive CD4+ cells and higher diversity were found in long-lived than in aged donors. Unsorted PBMCs prevented conclusive naive versus antigen-experienced comparison.

Sample-barcoded 5' priming and a J-beta primer mix drove a second PCR of about 7 to 12 cycles. Researchers report that a template-switch adaptor with 12 random nucleotides tagged each cDNA molecule. TCRdb used MiXCR to reprocess the 5' RACE reads, holding one entry per CDR3 protein. This table has about 1 million distinct CDR3 sequences, 40% to 45% appearing once. Healthy individuals of Caucasian origin from Russia, aged about 6 to 100, served as donors. This CDR3 is 16 amino acids long. Germline V lookup: CDR1 MNHNY, CDR2 SVGAGI (reference sequence). The table lists this clonotype with a count of one. Its target is not known.

Sequencing input: blood. The TCR sequence derives from a woman aged 55-69 years in good health. This chain connects TRBV6-6 to TRBJ2-5, with TRBD1 identical over 7 bases. The DNA end favors TRBJ2-7, so the J call may be wrong. This CDR3 is CASSYPSRDSNYEQYF. CDR3 nucleotide sequence: TGTGCCAGCAGTTACCCCTCCCGGGACAGTAACTACGAGCAGTACTTC.